These 19 T cell receptor beta chains originate from one sample sequenced in a study of OX40 agonist ivuxolimab in advanced cancers. Sequenced by immunoSEQ multiplex PCR; TCRdb stores in-frame clones only, minus some. The top ten clones hold 13% of a sample with about 76,000 clones, about 88% of them seen once. Here the sequenced sample was CD4+ or CD8+ T cells sorted from blood, taken in a trial of the OX40 agonist ivuxolimab. These receptors were collected from an adult with an advanced solid tumor such as melanoma, head and neck, liver or kidney cancer.

The CDR3 is CASSPGGQGANEQYF. CDR3 DNA sequence: TGTGCCAGCAGCCCCGGAGGACAGGGGGCGAACGAGCAGTACTTC. V usage is TRBV13 and J usage is TRBJ2-7; 11 bases are a match to TRBD1. The germline V gene encodes CDR1 PRHDT and CDR2 FYEKMQ (reference sequence). The CDR3 totals 15 residues. V lost 5 bases to trimming and J lost 5 bases; unmatched junction nucleotides: 8.

The V call is TRBV5-1, the J call TRBJ2-1; the D gene is possibly TRBD1 (6 bases). V dropped 0 bases and J dropped 0 bases, with 13 bases sitting between them. The germline CDR1 and CDR2 sequences are SGHRS and YFSETQ. This CDR3 has 17 amino acids. The CDR3 loop is CASSLARQASSYNEQFF. The CDR3 DNA reads as TGCGCCAGCAGCTTGGCTCGACAGGCTAGCTCCTACAATGAGCAGTTCTTC.

The chain is built from TRBV5-8 and TRBJ2-3, with D perhaps given as TRBD1 or TRBD2 (5 bases each). CDR1 is SGHTS, CDR2 YDEGEE, per germline. Between the trimmed V and J ends, which lost 0 bases and 4 bases, there was a span of 15 bases. The CDR3 loop spans 16 amino acids. The CDR3 is CASSLVLGDPADTQYF. In nucleotides, the CDR3 is TGTGCCAGCAGCTTGGTTCTAGGGGACCCAGCAGATACGCAGTATTTT.

DNA for the CDR3: TGTGCCAGCAGCCCAGGGACAGTCGGTGAGCAGTTCTTC. Protein product: CASSPGTVGEQFF. The chain recombines TRBV7-3 with TRBJ2-1; 7 bases line up with TRBD1. The V and J ends lost 5 bases and 9 bases, in that order; junction bases with no gene match: 7. CDR1 is SGHTA and CDR2 is FQGTGA in the germline V gene. The CDR3 has 13 amino acids.

The chain uses TRBV19 and TRBJ1-1; D is unresolved. Germline CDR1 and CDR2: LNHDA and SQIVND (reference sequence). This CDR3 spans 15 amino acids. Trimming stripped 5 bases from V and 0 bases from J, with 13 bases between. The CDR3 is CASSPEADLNTEAFF. For the CDR3, the DNA is TGTGCCAGTAGTCCCGAGGCGGACCTGAACACTGAAGCTTTCTTT. The whole variable domain, remainder taken from reference TRBV19 and TRBJ1-1, is DGGITQSPKYLFRKEGQNVTLSCEQNLNHDAMYWYRQDPGQGLRLIYYSQIVNDFQKGDIAEGYSVSREKKESFPLTVTSAQKNPTAFYLCASSPEADLNTEAFFGQGTRLTVV.

The chain uses TRBV29-1 and TRBJ2-2, with D maybe TRBD2 (5 bases). V lost 2 bases and J lost 4, with 8 bases in between. CDR1 and CDR2 (germline): SQVTM, ANQGSEA. CDR3 length: 13 residues. As DNA, the CDR3 is TGCAGCGTTGAAACCGGACTCACCGGGGAGCTGTTTTTT. Encoded protein: CSVETGLTGELFF.

This clone was found once. CDR3: CASRAIMGNIQYF. The CDR3 DNA reads TGTGCCAGCAGGGCCATTATGGGGAACATTCAGTACTTC. The J gene is TRBJ2-4, the V gene TRBV7-9; no definite D call. Germline V gene sequence: CDR1 SEHNR, CDR2 FQNEAQ (reference sequence). Trimming removed 6 bases at V and 7 bases at J, with 13 bases between. The length of the CDR3 is 13 residues.

The chain joins TRBV23-1 to TRBJ2-2, with unresolved D. TRBV23-1 counts as an open reading frame of uncertain function. The V end was cut by 0 bases, the J end by 4 bases, with 18 bases between. The CDR3 contains 18 residues. The CDR3 spells CASSQSYPHRASTGELFF. The CDR3 DNA reads as TGCGCCAGCAGTCAATCGTACCCCCACCGGGCCTCCACCGGGGAGCTGTTTTTT.

The chain recombines TRBV5-1 with TRBJ1-1; D not certain. There are 14 residues in the CDR3. Trimming left V 0 bases short and J 1 base short, with 7 bases between. CDR1 is SGHRS, CDR2 YFSETQ, per germline. The CDR3 loop reads CASSLGASNTEAFF. CDR3 coding DNA: TGCGCCAGCAGCTTGGGGGCCTCGAACACTGAAGCTTTCTTT.

This chain connects TRBV11-3 to TRBJ2-7, with D uncertain. From germline, CDR1 is SGHNT and CDR2 YENEEA. V lost 1 base to trimming and J lost 5 bases, with 15 bases between them. This CDR3 spans 15 amino acids. This CDR3 reads CASSLGGSALNEQYF. The CDR3 DNA reads as TGTGCCAGCAGCTTAGGAGGTTCCGCGCTCAACGAGCAGTACTTC.

The rearrangement uses TRBV7-9 and TRBJ1-2; D is unclear. Germline CDR1 reads SEHNR; CDR2 reads FQNEAQ (reference sequence). The length of the CDR3 is 13 residues. V lost 5 bases and J lost 3, with 10 bases in between. CDR3 residues: CASSPRTDYGYTF. The DNA of the CDR3 is TGTGCCAGCAGCCCCCGGACGGACTATGGCTACACCTTC.

This chain connects TRBV18 to TRBJ2-2; the match to TRBD1 covers 7 bases. Germline CDR1 is KGHSH and CDR2 is LQKENI. This CDR3 has 16 amino acids. V dropped 3 bases and J dropped 6; count of bases not matched to a gene: 10. For the CDR3, the DNA is TGTGCCAGCTCACCCCAGACAGGGTCGATGGCCGGGGAGCTGTTTTTT. Translating it yields CASSPQTGSMAGELFF.

The chain uses TRBV6-1 and TRBJ2-7, with 8 bases aligning to TRBD1. V lost 4 bases to trimming and J lost 3 bases; unmatched junction nucleotides: 2. CDR1 and CDR2 from the germline V gene are MNHNS and SASEGT. The CDR3 spans 13 residues. The CDR3 DNA is TGTGCCAGCAGTGTTGACAGGGGCTACGAGCAGTACTTC. Amino acids: CASSVDRGYEQYF.

This chain uses TRBV2 with TRBJ2-4; either TRBD1 or TRBD2 may supply D (6 bases each). The germline V gene has CDR1 SNHLY and CDR2 FYNNEI. With 8 bases removed from V and 10 bases from J, the gap between germline ends came to 15 bases. The CDR3 is made up of 12 amino acids. Written as DNA, the CDR3 is TGTGCCAGCGGGGGGCCCGAACGTATTCAGTACTTC. Amino acid sequence: CASGGPERIQYF.

The chain recombines TRBV6-1 with TRBJ1-5, with TRBD1 matching 11 bases. Germline V lookup: CDR1 MNHNS, CDR2 SASEGT. After removal of 2 bases from V and 2 bases from J, the junction contained 11 bases not matched to a gene. The CDR3 extends over 19 amino acids. The DNA of the CDR3 is TGTGCCAGCAGTGAAATAGGATGGGGGACAGGGGGTGGCAATCAGCCCCAGCATTTT. Encoded protein: CASSEIGWGTGGGNQPQHF.

In this sample, this clone turned up once. V usage is TRBV11-1 and J usage is TRBJ1-1; D is unresolved. The CDR3 consists of 11 residues. Germline V gene lookup returns CDR1 SGHAT and CDR2 FQDESV (reference sequence). Trimming removed 1 base at V and 8 bases at J, with 5 bases between. The CDR3 DNA reads as TGTGCCAGCAGCTTAGGAAGGGAAGCTTTCTTT. Protein product: CASSLGREAFF.

V and J are TRBV5-4 and TRBJ1-1; D possibly corresponds to TRBD1 (5 bases). The V end was cut by 7 bases, the J end by 5 bases, with 12 bases between. From germline, CDR1 is SGHNT and CDR2 YYREEE (reference sequence). The CDR3 extends over 12 amino acids. The CDR3 sequence: CASGGGFTEAFF. In nucleotides, the CDR3 is TGTGCCAGCGGGGGAGGGTTTACTGAAGCTTTCTTT. The variable domain in full, with the rest retrieved from reference TRBV5-4 and TRBJ1-1, is ETGVTQSPTHLIKTRGQQVTLRCSSQSGHNTVSWYQQALGQGPQFIFQYYREEENGRGNFPPRFSGLQFPNYSSELNVNALELDDSALYLCASGGGFTEAFFGQGTRLTVV.

This chain links TRBV11-2 with TRBJ2-3, with D perhaps assigned TRBD1 or TRBD2 (6 bases each). Trimming stripped 0 bases from V and 0 bases from J, with 16 bases between. Germline V lookup: CDR1 SGHAT, CDR2 FQNNGV. The CDR3 has 18 amino acids. The CDR3 loop is CASSLDPVVGGSTDTQYF. The CDR3 region has the DNA TGTGCCAGCAGCTTAGACCCGGTTGTGGGGGGCAGCACAGATACGCAGTATTTT.

The CDR3 loop is CSTSPDSTGTDTQYF. CDR3 DNA: TGCAGCACTTCCCCGGACAGTACAGGCACAGATACGCAGTATTTT. The chain combines TRBV29-1 with TRBJ2-3; D possibly corresponds to TRBD1 (6 bases). The CDR3 has 15 amino acids. Germline-derived CDR1 and CDR2 are SQVTM and ANQGSEA. Trimming took off 8 bases at V and 1 base at J, with 19 bases between the two ends.